These 6 T cell receptor beta chains were sequenced from one sample in a study of blood T cell repertoires in COVID-19. The data were produced by immunoSEQ multiplex PCR, yet TCRdb's version contains in-frame clones alone and is incomplete. The sample holds 200,000 to 250,000 clones, 83% seen once. Material: peripheral blood. Every receptor here comes from a human donor in a cohort sampled during active COVID-19.

The gene calls are TRBV9 and TRBJ1-1; D ambiguous. CDR3 length: 15 amino acids. Per the germline V gene, CDR1 is SGDLS and CDR2 is YYNGEE. V lost 4 bases and J lost 0, with 13 bases in between. This CDR3 is CASSPGFRLNTEAFF. Here the CDR3 DNA reads TGTGCCAGCAGCCCAGGATTTAGACTGAACACTGAAGCTTTCTTT.

The rearrangement joins TRBV5-1 to TRBJ2-5; D remains unclear. The CDR3 runs to 16 residues. The V and J ends lost 0 bases and 2 bases respectively, with 14 bases between them. The germline V gene encodes CDR1 SGHRS and CDR2 YFSETQ. CDR3 loop: CASSLGHARTQETQYF. CDR3 nucleotide sequence: TGCGCCAGCAGCTTGGGACACGCAAGAACTCAAGAGACCCAGTACTTC.

The chain recombines TRBV20-1 with TRBJ2-2; D gene uncertain. CDR1 is DFQATT and CDR2 is SNEGSKA in the germline V gene (reference sequence). CDR3 length: 14 amino acids. The ends were cut back, 3 bases at V and 3 bases at J, with 11 bases in the middle. CDR3 nucleotide sequence: TGCAGTGCTAGTGTTCCAGGATACACCGGGGAGCTGTTTTTT. As protein: CSASVPGYTGELFF.

The chain links TRBV5-1 to TRBJ1-1, with D possibly TRBD1 on 6 matching bases. The CDR3 sequence is 13 residues long. Trimming left V 3 bases short and J 3 bases short, with 9 bases between. Germline V gives CDR1 SGHRS, CDR2 YFSETQ. CDR3 protein: CASSSKGDTEAFF. CDR3 DNA sequence: TGCGCCAGCAGCTCTAAGGGGGACACTGAAGCTTTCTTT.

This clone was picked up one time. V and J are TRBV28 and TRBJ2-1, with a tentative D call TRBD2 (5 bases). Germline-derived CDR1 and CDR2 are MDHEN and SYDVKM. The ends were cut back, 8 bases at V and 4 bases at J, with 15 bases in the middle. The CDR3 consists of 14 residues. CDR3 bases: TGTGCCAGCTATAGGAGCGGAACTTACAATGAGCAGTTCTTC. Translated: CASYRSGTYNEQFF.

The rearrangement links TRBV29-1 to TRBJ2-7; TRBD2 aligns across 12 bases. The CDR3 runs 14 residues. Losses at the gene ends were 1 base for V and 2 bases for J; bases not matched to a gene: 0. Germline V lookup: CDR1 SQVTM, CDR2 ANQGSEA. CDR3 loop: CSVEGTSGTYEQYF. The CDR3 nucleotides are TGCAGCGTTGAAGGGACTAGCGGGACCTACGAGCAGTACTTC.